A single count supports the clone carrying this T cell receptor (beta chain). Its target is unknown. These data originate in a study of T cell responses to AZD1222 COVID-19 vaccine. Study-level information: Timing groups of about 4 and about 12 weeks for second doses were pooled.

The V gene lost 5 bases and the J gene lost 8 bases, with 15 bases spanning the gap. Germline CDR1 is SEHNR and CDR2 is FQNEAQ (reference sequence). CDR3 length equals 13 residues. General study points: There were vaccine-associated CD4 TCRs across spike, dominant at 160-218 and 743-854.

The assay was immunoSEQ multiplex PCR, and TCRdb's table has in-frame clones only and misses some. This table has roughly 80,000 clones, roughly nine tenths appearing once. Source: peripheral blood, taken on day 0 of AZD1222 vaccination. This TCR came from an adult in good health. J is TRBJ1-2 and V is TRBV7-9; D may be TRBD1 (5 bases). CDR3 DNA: TGTGCCAGCAGCCGGGGGACTGCTGACGGCTACACCTTC. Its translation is CASSRGTADGYTF.